The 14 T cell receptor beta chains below come from one sample, sequenced in a study of blood T cell repertoires in COVID-19. TCRdb keeps only in-frame clones here, not all; method: immunoSEQ multiplex PCR. The table includes roughly 380,000 clones, 85% detected once. The material sequenced was peripheral blood. The receptors were gathered from a young woman with acute or convalescent COVID-19.

The gene calls are TRBV5-4 and TRBJ2-3; 12 nucleotides line up with TRBD2. Unmatched junction bases numbered 7, after V lost 4 bases and J lost 4 bases. The CDR3 totals 16 residues. Germline V gene data show CDR1 as SGHNT and CDR2 as YYREEE (reference sequence). This CDR3 reads CASSLQTSGSADTQYF. As DNA, the CDR3 is TGTGCCAGCAGCCTCCAGACTAGCGGGAGCGCAGATACGCAGTATTTT.

The genes are TRBV14 and TRBJ2-1; weak D call: TRBD1 (6 bases). The V end was cut by 4 bases, the J end by 5 bases, with 9 bases between. The CDR3 totals 13 residues. The germline CDR1 and CDR2 sequences are SGHDN and FVKESK. CDR3 region: CASSLTGNNEQFF. The CDR3 DNA sequence: TGTGCCAGCAGCCTGACAGGAAACAATGAGCAGTTCTTC.

V is TRBV27 and J is TRBJ2-1; 9 bases are a match to TRBD2. V shed 5 bases and J 2 bases; nucleotides not matched to a gene: 7. From germline, CDR1 is MNHEY and CDR2 SMNVEV (reference sequence). The CDR3 consists of 16 residues. CDR3 protein: CASSLSTSGAYNEQFF. CDR3 bases: TGTGCCAGCAGTCTGTCGACTAGCGGAGCCTACAATGAGCAGTTCTTC.

The genes are TRBV5-1 and TRBJ2-3, with 8 positions matching TRBD2. Trimming took 2 bases from V and 5 from J; bases not matched to a gene: 10. Germline V CDR1 and CDR2: SGHRS, YFSETQ. The CDR3 extends over 16 amino acids. Written as DNA, the CDR3 is TGCGCCAGCAGCTTCCCCGCGGGAGGCCCAGGAGATACGCAGTATTTT. This sequence encodes CASSFPAGGPGDTQYF.

The chain has TRBV3-1 (or the pseudogene TRBV3-2) and TRBJ1-5; the D is unclear. The germline V gene encodes CDR1 LGHDT and CDR2 YNNKEL (reference sequence). CDR3 length: 13 residues. V lost 0 bases to trimming and J lost 4 bases, with 4 bases between them. This CDR3 is CASSQERNQPQHF. The DNA for the CDR3 is TGTGCCAGCAGCCAAGAGAGGAATCAGCCCCAGCATTTT.

The V call is TRBV29-1, the J call TRBJ1-2; TRBD1 aligns across 8 bases. CDR1 is SQVTM, CDR2 ANQGSEA, per germline. The CDR3 spans 16 residues. V gave up 0 bases and J gave up 6 bases; unmatched junction bases: 12. CDR3: CSVEEWGDRGVNGYTF. The CDR3 DNA is TGCAGCGTTGAAGAATGGGGAGACAGGGGAGTTAATGGCTACACCTTC.

This rearrangement joins TRBV30 to TRBJ1-5, with D perhaps matching TRBD1 (5 bases). The CDR3 runs to 16 residues. Trimming took off 5 bases at V and 0 bases at J, with 17 bases between the two ends. The germline V gene has CDR1 GTSNPN and CDR2 SVGIG (reference sequence). CDR3 in DNA: TGTGCCTGGCAAGGGGCCGGGGGTTATAGCAATCAGCCCCAGCATTTT. Residues: CAWQGAGGYSNQPQHF.

A word on this clone: The same CDR3 is also encoded by other DNA sequences in this sample. The V and J genes are TRBV6-5 and TRBJ2-7; 9 bases align to TRBD2. Germline CDR1 MNHEY, CDR2 SVGAGI. J lost 2 bases, V lost 5 bases, and 4 bases had no gene match. This CDR3 spans 14 amino acids. The CDR3 is CASSRGLATYEQYF. As DNA, the CDR3 is TGTGCCAGCAGTCGAGGACTAGCGACCTACGAGCAGTACTTC.

The chain recombines TRBV28 with TRBJ2-1; D ambiguous. CDR3 length: 14 residues. Per the germline V gene, CDR1 is MDHEN and CDR2 is SYDVKM. Trimming pared 4 bases from V and 5 bases from J, leaving 12 bases between. The CDR3 region has the DNA TGTGCCAGCAGTTCGTCGACGAGCGACAATGAGCAGTTCTTC. Its translation: CASSSSTSDNEQFF.

The rearrangement joins TRBV27 to TRBJ1-5; 7 nucleotides align to TRBD1. The V gene's germline CDR1 is MNHEY and CDR2 SMNVEV (reference sequence). With 0 bases clipped from V and 11 bases from J, the junction kept 4 bases outside the gene matches. The CDR3 extends over 13 amino acids. The CDR3 sequence is CASSLSTTGSQHF. CDR3 nucleotide sequence: TGTGCCAGCAGTTTATCGACGACAGGGTCCCAGCATTTT.

This clone was observed many times. The genes are TRBV19 and TRBJ2-7; perhaps TRBD1 as D (6 bases). This CDR3 region has 15 residues. Trimming removed 5 bases from V and 2 bases from J, with 16 bases in between. Germline V gene sequence: CDR1 LNHDA, CDR2 SQIVND (reference sequence). The CDR3 sequence is CASSRAAGETYEQYF. CDR3 coding DNA: TGTGCCAGTAGTCGGGCGGCAGGGGAAACCTACGAGCAGTACTTC.

The V gene is TRBV19, the J gene TRBJ2-5, with 8 positions matching TRBD1. Germline lookup yields CDR1 LNHDA and CDR2 SQIVND (reference sequence). The CDR3 has 12 amino acids. The V gene end was trimmed by 9 bases and the J gene end by 5 bases; junction bases not matched to a gene: 5. CDR3 protein: CASRGRGETQYF. The CDR3 DNA reads as TGTGCCAGCAGGGGGCGCGGGGAGACCCAGTACTTC. The variable domain in full, with the rest retrieved from reference TRBV19 and TRBJ2-5, is DGGITQSPKYLFRKEGQNVTLSCEQNLNHDAMYWYRQDPGQGLRLIYYSQIVNDFQKGDIAEGYSVSREKKESFPLTVTSAQKNPTAFYLCASRGRGETQYFGPGTRLLVL.

This clone was detected once. The chain links TRBV3-1 (or the pseudogene TRBV3-2) to TRBJ2-5; a weak D match, TRBD2 (5 bases). The CDR3 contains 14 residues. Trimming removed 0 bases from V and 5 bases from J, with 10 bases in between. The germline CDR1 and CDR2 sequences are LGHDT and YNNKEL (reference sequence). CDR3 nucleotide sequence: TGTGCCAGCAGCCAAGAGTGGGCGGGTGAGACCCAGTACTTC. Residues: CASSQEWAGETQYF.

This chain uses TRBV25-1 with TRBJ1-6; TRBD1 matches 7 bases. The germline CDR1 and CDR2 sequences are MGHDK and SYGVNS. J was trimmed by 7 bases and V by 5 bases; bases with no gene match: 8. CDR3 length: 15 residues. CDR3 in amino acids: CASSSNRGLNSPLHF. The CDR3 bases are TGTGCCAGCAGTTCTAACAGGGGTCTAAATTCACCCCTCCACTTT.